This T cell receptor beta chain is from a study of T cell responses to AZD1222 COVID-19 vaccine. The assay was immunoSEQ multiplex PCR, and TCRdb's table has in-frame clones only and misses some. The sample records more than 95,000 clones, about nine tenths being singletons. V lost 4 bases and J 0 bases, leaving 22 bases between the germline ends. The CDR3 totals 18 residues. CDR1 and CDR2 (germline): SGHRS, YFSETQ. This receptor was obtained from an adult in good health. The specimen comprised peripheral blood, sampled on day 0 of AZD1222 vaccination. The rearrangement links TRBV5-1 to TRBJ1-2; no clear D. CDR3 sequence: CASSPNRPGNFPNYGYTF. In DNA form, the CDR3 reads TGCGCCAGCAGCCCGAACCGCCCCGGGAACTTTCCTAACTATGGCTACACCTTC.